A selection of T cell receptor beta chains follows, all from one sample in a study of T-cell reconstitution after alpha-beta-depleted transplantation in children. Using its own MiXCR run on the PCR reads, TCRdb lists one record per CDR3 protein. The sample contains roughly 500,000 distinct CDR3 sequences, about 31% of which appear only once. The sample here was PBMCs from the stem cell graft donor, taken from the stem cell graft. These receptors were taken from a human donor who donated a stem cell graft to a child with aplastic anemia. Both conserved end residues are trimmed from each CDR3.

TRBJ2-1,TRBV29-1,SVGVYEQF
TRBJ2-7,TRBV4-3,ASSAKIGSAGSSEQY
TRBJ2-7,TRBV27,ASSFSGGWYEQY
TRBJ1-5,TRBV15,ATSRVRQGRDQPQH
TRBJ2-7,TRBV12-3/TRBV12-4,ASRGKGEQY
TRBJ1-2,TRBV7-6,ASSSDGGKPHRGYT
TRBJ2-1,TRBV20-1,SARESAGGPGYNEQF
TRBJ1-2,TRBV6-5,ASSYLGTGSSYGYT
TRBJ1-1,TRBV20-1,SARGTMNTEAF
TRBJ2-5,TRBV12-3/TRBV12-4,ASSLGGDIAETQY
TRBJ2-1,TRBV20-1,SAVPGTSGYNEQF
TRBJ2-4,TRBV10-3,AISVGPGNIQY
TRBJ2-5,TRBV4-2,ASSQVLKGLAGGHEGETQY
TRBJ2-3,TRBV6-5,ASSYTLGSAQY
TRBJ1-5,TRBV10-2,ATRDSDSNQPQH
TRBJ1-2,TRBV3-1,ASSQVAVGSYGYT
TRBJ2-4,TRBV12-3/TRBV12-4,ASSRTSGSVSNIQY
TRBJ2-3,TRBV6-1,ASSFRGRTDTQY
TRBJ2-1,TRBV7-2,ASSLRARNEQF
TRBJ2-1,TRBV20-1,SARLAGLTYNEQF
TRBJ2-4,TRBV15,ATSSPGRQTRAKNIQY
TRBJ1-1,TRBV29-1,SVEGRGKMNTEAF
TRBJ2-6,TRBV15,ATSTRQVLETGANVLT
TRBJ2-1,TRBV27,ASSWTSGTYEQF
TRBJ2-2,TRBV5-6,ASSFPGQGKAGELF
TRBJ2-7,TRBV20-1,SARDSPHEQY
TRBJ2-1,TRBV24-1,ATSDPVPSGTGAAQF
TRBJ2-2,TRBV5-5,ASSLRLAGTGELF
TRBJ2-1,TRBV10-3,AINGVASKEQF
TRBJ1-2,TRBV4-1,ASSQDPANYGYT
TRBJ1-2,TRBV29-1,SVEDGVYGYT
TRBJ1-5,TRBV6-6,ASSPGTGVYSNQPQH
TRBJ2-5,TRBV18,ASSRGTGQETQY
TRBJ1-2,TRBV12-3/TRBV12-4,ASSPRTGGYPEGYT
TRBJ2-3,TRBV10-1,ASSDNRGWTDTQY
TRBJ2-3,TRBV5-1,ASSTGGLAGGSDTQY
TRBJ1-1,TRBV4-3,ASSQLTGANTEAF
TRBJ2-3,TRBV7-6,ASSSGAAVSTDTQY
TRBJ2-2,TRBV13,ASGGELF
TRBJ1-1,TRBV6-1,ASSERGVLSNTEAF
TRBJ2-6,TRBV27,ASSLTASSGANVLT
TRBJ2-4,TRBV20-1,SAPALAGAKNIQY